One TCR beta chain is described in this entry. Antigen: not known. The identical CDR3 is also encoded by other nucleotide sequences in the sample. The data are from a study of cytomegalovirus exposure and HLA in healthy donors. At the level of the study: A later analysis reported the approximately 120 validation repertoires used the same platform as the roughly 700 first-cohort repertoires.

Generated by immunoSEQ multiplex PCR, the TCRdb table keeps only in-frame clones and is missing some. The sample includes roughly 220,000 clones, approximately 80% seen only once; the top ten take more than 13%. Points from the study as a whole: Whilst most TCR sequences proved rare, a subset of public TCRs occurred across many donors. The study labeled 150 to 200 TCR beta chains cytomegalovirus-associated. Cytomegalovirus status was reportedly diagnosed by the classifier with high specificity and sensitivity.

V was trimmed by 3 bases and J by 4 bases, leaving 3 bases between them. Germline V lookup: CDR1 MDHEN, CDR2 SYDVKM. The CDR3 loop spans 11 amino acids. Specimen: PBMCs. This TCR was recovered from a woman aged 25-40 years in good health and CMV-seropositive. The chain joins TRBV28 to TRBJ1-1; no reliable D call. The CDR3 nucleotides are TGTGCCAGCAGTTTCGGCACTGAAGCTTTCTTT. Translated: CASSFGTEAFF.